The 14 T cell receptor beta chains reported below all come from one sample, sequenced in a study of blood T cell repertoires in COVID-19. Here immunoSEQ multiplex PCR was the method, and the copy in TCRdb shows in-frame clones only, minus some. This sample yields some 150,000 clones, of which about 85% are seen a single time; approximately 2.5% belongs to the top ten. The sample was peripheral blood. The receptors come from a human donor with acute or convalescent COVID-19. The donor label of this sample is uncertain.

The rearrangement joins TRBV2 to TRBJ2-5; perhaps TRBD1 as D (6 bases). This CDR3 spans 14 amino acids. Germline CDR1 reads SNHLY; CDR2 reads FYNNEI. Trimming took 6 bases from V and 6 from J, leaving 17 bases between them. In DNA form, the CDR3 reads TGTGCCAGCAGCTCCCCAGGACAGCCGAAGACCCAGTACTTC. Its protein is CASSSPGQPKTQYF.

The chain recombines TRBV18 with TRBJ2-1; 10 bases fit TRBD2. V lost 8 bases, J lost 8 bases, and 12 bases stayed unmatched. This CDR3 contains 15 residues. Germline assignment: CDR1 KGHSH and CDR2 LQKENI. The CDR3 DNA sequence: TGTGCCAGCACTTGGACTAGCGGTGACGGGGATGAGCAGTTCTTC. Translation gives CASTWTSGDGDEQFF.

The chain is built from TRBV2 and TRBJ1-5; D unclear. The CDR3 loop spans 12 amino acids. V was cut by 4 bases and J by 4 bases, with 5 bases left in between. In germline, CDR1 is SNHLY, CDR2 FYNNEI. The CDR3 nucleotides read TGTGCCAGCAGTGCGGGGAATCAGCCCCAGCATTTT. Translated, it gives CASSAGNQPQHF.

This clone was observed a handful of times. This chain connects TRBV15 to TRBJ1-5, with D perhaps matching TRBD1 (6 bases). The germline V and J ends were trimmed by 0 bases and 4 bases, with 10 bases remaining between them. CDR1 and CDR2 from the germline V gene are LNHNV and YYDKDF (reference sequence). The CDR3 covers 15 residues. The CDR3 here is CATSRERGANQPQHF. The CDR3 DNA reads as TGTGCCACCAGCAGAGAGCGGGGGGCGAATCAGCCCCAGCATTTT.

This clone came up once. The J gene is TRBJ2-5, the V gene TRBV14; TRBD2 matches 8 bases. The V and J ends lost 6 bases and 2 bases, in that order; junction bases with no gene match: 5. This CDR3 region has 14 residues. The germline V gene encodes CDR1 SGHDN and CDR2 FVKESK. The CDR3 loop is CASRPRGGQETQYF. CDR3 bases: TGTGCCAGCAGGCCCCGGGGGGGTCAAGAGACCCAGTACTTC.

The gene calls are TRBV4-1 and TRBJ1-3; no clear D gene. The CDR3 loop spans 15 amino acids. Germline CDR1 MGHRA, CDR2 YSYEKL. The germline V and J ends were trimmed by 3 bases and 4 bases, with 13 bases remaining between them. CDR3 bases: TGCGCCAGCAGCCATCCAGGCGTCTACGGAAACACCATATATTTT. Translated, it gives CASSHPGVYGNTIYF.

The V and J genes are TRBV3-1 (or the pseudogene TRBV3-2) and TRBJ1-2; 10 bases map to TRBD1. From germline, CDR1 is LGHDT and CDR2 YNNKEL (reference sequence). The CDR3 runs to 14 residues. V lost 5 bases, J lost 7 bases, and 7 bases stayed unmatched. CDR3: CASSTTGGAGGYTF. In DNA form, the CDR3 reads TGTGCCAGCAGCACGACAGGGGGCGCCGGTGGCTACACCTTC.

The chain employs TRBV6-5 and TRBJ2-7; possibly TRBD1 for D (5 bases). CDR3 length: 13 amino acids. Germline V gene data show CDR1 as MNHEY and CDR2 as SVGAGI. The germline V and J ends were trimmed by 8 bases and 4 bases, with 15 bases remaining between them. The CDR3 loop reads CASPRQKAYEQYV. CDR3 coding DNA: TGTGCCAGCCCAAGACAGAAGGCTTACGAGCAGTACGTC.

The chain uses TRBV27 and TRBJ2-1, with TRBD2 matching 7 bases. The CDR3 has 15 amino acids. V lost 2 bases to trimming and J lost 10 bases; unmatched junction nucleotides: 11. Germline-derived CDR1 and CDR2 are MNHEY and SMNVEV (reference sequence). The CDR3 spells CASSLIGLVAREQFF. CDR3 coding DNA: TGTGCCAGCAGTTTAATAGGACTAGTTGCTCGAGAGCAGTTCTTC.

The chain has TRBV9 and TRBJ1-2; 8 bases are a match to TRBD1. The CDR3 consists of 14 residues. Germline CDR1 and CDR2: SGDLS and YYNGEE. Trimming cost V 4 bases and J 7 bases; bases outside gene matches: 9. CDR3 loop: CASSRGQGAFGYTF. The CDR3 DNA follows: TGTGCCAGCAGCCGAGGGCAGGGGGCGTTTGGCTACACCTTC.

Points on this clone: A read error may account for a junction end that differs from germline. The rearrangement links TRBV3-1 (or the pseudogene TRBV3-2) to TRBJ2-2; TRBD2 matches 10 bases. Germline V lookup: CDR1 LGHDT, CDR2 YNNKEL (reference sequence). The CDR3 length is 14 residues. The CDR3 sequence: CASSQDRASGGHSF. CDR3 bases: TGTGCCAGCAGCCAAGATCGTGCTAGCGGGGGACACAGCTTT.

The V and J genes are TRBV7-2 and TRBJ2-2, with TRBD2 as a possible D gene (6 bases). The V and J ends lost 4 bases and 1 base respectively, with 10 bases between them. CDR1 SGHTA and CDR2 FQGNSA come from the germline V gene. CDR3 length: 15 residues. The CDR3 DNA follows: TGTGCCAGCAGCTCCCAGGGACTGAACACCGGGGAGCTGTTTTTT. It encodes CASSSQGLNTGELFF.

The chain carries TRBV18 and TRBJ2-3, with 9 bases that match TRBD2. The length of the CDR3 is 15 residues. V shed 2 bases and J 1 base; nucleotides not matched to a gene: 1. Germline CDR1 reads KGHSH; CDR2 reads LQKENI. In DNA form, the CDR3 reads TGTGCCAGCTCACCAGTAGCGGGGGGCACAGATACGCAGTATTTT. It translates to CASSPVAGGTDTQYF.

The chain joins TRBV5-1 to TRBJ1-4; tentatively, D is TRBD1 (6 bases). Germline V gives CDR1 SGHRS, CDR2 YFSETQ. This CDR3 has 16 amino acids. The germline V and J ends were trimmed by 4 bases and 5 bases, with 18 bases remaining between them. For the CDR3, the DNA is TGCGCCAGCAGCAAGAGCACCGGGACATCCAATGAAAAACTGTTTTTT. Its translation: CASSKSTGTSNEKLFF.